This T cell receptor beta chain was sequenced during a study of blood T cells in healthy people across ages. Isolation yielded PBMCs, at least 6 million per sample, in every case. Using a J-beta primer mix together with a sample-barcoded 5' primer, a second PCR was run for roughly 6 to 11 cycles. Each cDNA molecule was tagged by a template-switch adaptor with 12 random nucleotides. One entry per CDR3 protein, called by TCRdb with MiXCR from the 5' RACE reads. The sample lists approximately 1.5 million distinct CDR3 sequences; 34% were seen once. About this clonotype itself: The antigen is unknown. One end of the junction fails to match germline, which may point to a read error.

Points from the study as a whole: Estimates based on one million T cells were treated as lower bounds.

This CDR3 is 14 amino acids long. J is TRBJ2-3 and V is TRBV12-3 or TRBV12-4, with a tentative D call TRBD1 (6 bases). The source of this sequence is a woman aged 30 to 39 in good health. Sequenced sample: blood. CDR3 sequence: CASSLGRGADAQYF. For the CDR3, the DNA is TGTGCCAGCAGTCTCGGCAGGGGCGCAGATGCGCAGTATTTT.